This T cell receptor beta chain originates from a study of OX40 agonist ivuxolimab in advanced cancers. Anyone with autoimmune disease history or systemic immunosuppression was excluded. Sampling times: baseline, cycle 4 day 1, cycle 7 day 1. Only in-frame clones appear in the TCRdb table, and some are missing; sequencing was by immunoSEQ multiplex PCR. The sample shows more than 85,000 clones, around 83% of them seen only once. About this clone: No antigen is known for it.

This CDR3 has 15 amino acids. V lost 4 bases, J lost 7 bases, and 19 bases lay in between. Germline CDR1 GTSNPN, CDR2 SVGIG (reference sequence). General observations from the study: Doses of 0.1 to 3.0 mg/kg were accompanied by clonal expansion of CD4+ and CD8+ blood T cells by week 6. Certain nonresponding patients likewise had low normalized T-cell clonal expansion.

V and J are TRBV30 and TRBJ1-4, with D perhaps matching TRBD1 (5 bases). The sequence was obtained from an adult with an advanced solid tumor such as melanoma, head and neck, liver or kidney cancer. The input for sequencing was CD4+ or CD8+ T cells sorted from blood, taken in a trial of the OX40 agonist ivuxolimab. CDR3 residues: CAWTGTDTVGEKLFF. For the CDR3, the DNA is TGTGCCTGGACCGGGACGGATACTGTCGGTGAAAAACTGTTTTTT.